A selection of T cell receptor beta chains follows, all from one sample in a study of cytomegalovirus exposure and HLA in healthy donors. Here immunoSEQ multiplex PCR was the method, and the copy in TCRdb shows in-frame clones only, minus some. This table holds approximately 120,000 clones, 65% to 80% found once. The sample was PBMCs. These receptors originate from a woman in her thirties or forties in good health and CMV-seropositive. CDR3s include the opening cysteine and the closing phenylalanine or tryptophan. A D gene is named only where the DNA matches it firmly. Expanded clones are given a class, and other clones once, few, many or no size at all.

J gene | clone size | D gene | V gene | CDR3 DNA | CDR3 protein
TRBJ1-2 | few | TRBD1 | TRBV11-2 | TGTGCCAGCAGCTTAGATCTCGGGACAGTCTATGGCTACACCTTC | CASSLDLGTVYGYTF
TRBJ2-2 | NA | NA | TRBV4-2 | TGTGCCAGCGGCGTGCGGGAGGCAGGGGGCGGGGAGCTGTTTTTT | CASGVREAGGGELFF
TRBJ2-7 | NA | NA | TRBV4-2 | TGTGCCAGCAGCCAAGAGGTGACTACCTACGAGCAGTACTTC | CASSQEVTTYEQYF
TRBJ2-2 | once | TRBD2 | TRBV6-1 | TGTGCCAGCAGTAAGACTAGCAGGACCGGGGAGCTGTTTTTT | CASSKTSRTGELFF
TRBJ1-5 | once | NA | TRBV11-2 | TGTGCCAGCAGCGCAAGTGGAGGCAATCAGCCCCAGCATTTT | CASSASGGNQPQHF
TRBJ2-3 | NA | TRBD1 | TRBV4-1 | TGCGCCAGCAGCCAAGATTCCGGGACAGGCAGTGTCTATACGCAGTATTTT | CASSQDSGTGSVYTQYF
TRBJ2-1 | NA | TRBD2 | TRBV7-2 | TGTGCCAGCAGCCCGGGACTAGCGGGAGGCGAAAGCTCCTACAATGAGCAGTTCTTC | CASSPGLAGGESSYNEQFF
TRBJ1-5 | NA | NA | TRBV28 | TGTGCCAGCAGACAGAGCAATCAGCCCCAGCATTTT | CASRQSNQPQHF
TRBJ1-2 | NA | TRBD1 | TRBV11-2 | TGTGCCAGCAGCACGGACAGGAACTATGGCTACACCTTC | CASSTDRNYGYTF
TRBJ2-7 | NA | NA | TRBV5-4 | TGTGCCAGCAGCTACGAACCCCTCGTCGAGCAGTACTTC | CASSYEPLVEQYF
TRBJ1-3 | once | NA | TRBV6-6 | TGTGCCAGCAGTACAACAGGGTCCTCTGGAAACACCATATATTTT | CASSTTGSSGNTIYF
TRBJ2-2 | NA | NA | TRBV5-6 | TGTGCCAGCAGCCGGAGCGGTACCGGGGAGCTGTTTTTT | CASSRSGTGELFF
TRBJ1-4 | NA | TRBD1 | TRBV6-1 | TGTGCCACCACGGGACAGGGAACTAATGAAAAACTGTTTTTT | CATTGQGTNEKLFF
TRBJ1-2 | NA | NA | TRBV5-4 | TGTGCCAGCAGCTTGCCCATGGGGGGTAACGATGGCTACACCTTC | CASSLPMGGNDGYTF
TRBJ2-7 | once | TRBD2 | TRBV5-4 | TGTGCCAGCAGCTACCTTAGCGGGACCTTCTACGAGCAGTACTTC | CASSYLSGTFYEQYF
TRBJ1-5 | NA | NA | TRBV7-9 | TGTGCCAGCAGCTCCGACTCCCAGCCCCAGCATTTT | CASSSDSQPQHF
TRBJ2-3 | NA | NA | TRBV5-1 | TGCGCCAGCAGCCGAAGACAGTCCACAGATACGCAGTATTTT | CASSRRQSTDTQYF
TRBJ1-1 | NA | NA | TRBV28 | TGTGCCAGCTCTAGCGGGGGGCGCTTAGATGAAGCTTTCTTT | CASSSGGRLDEAFF
TRBJ2-6 | NA | NA | TRBV23-1 | TGCGCCAGCAGTGCACCCCGAGGGAGCGAGAGCTCTGGGGCCAACGTCCTGACTTTC | CASSAPRGSESSGANVLTF
TRBJ1-1 | NA | NA | TRBV18 | TGTGCCAGCTCAGTAAGACGGGGGGTCGACACTGAAGCTTTCTTT | CASSVRRGVDTEAFF
TRBJ1-1 | NA | NA | TRBV2 | TGTGCCAGCAATGGACAGAGCCGCACTGAAGCTTTCTTT | CASNGQSRTEAFF
TRBJ1-1 | NA | NA | TRBV28 | TGTGCCAGCAGTTTTCCGGGGGACACTGAAGCTTTCTTT | CASSFPGDTEAFF
TRBJ2-1 | NA | TRBD2 | TRBV7-2 | TGTGCCAGCAGCTCAAGCGGGCGGCGGGAGGGGGTCAATGAGCAGTTCTTC | CASSSSGRREGVNEQFF
TRBJ1-4 | NA | TRBD1 | TRBV28 | TGTGCCAGCAGAGGGACAGGGGAAGAAAAACTGTTTTTT | CASRGTGEEKLFF
TRBJ2-5 | NA | TRBD2 | TRBV15 | TGTGCCACCAGCCCTTCCCTACTAGCGGGAGGAGGTGAGCAGTACTTC | CATSPSLLAGGGEQYF
TRBJ2-2 | NA | NA | TRBV7-9 | TGTGCCAGCAGCTTACTAGCTAGTGGAGGGGAGCTGTTTTTT | CASSLLASGGELFF
TRBJ2-1 | NA | TRBD1 | TRBV5-1 | TGCGCCAGCAGCTGGACTCCCGGGACAGCCTACAATGAGCAGTTCTTC | CASSWTPGTAYNEQFF
TRBJ2-1 | NA | NA | TRBV7-9 | TGTGCCAGCAGCCCGGCACAGTACAATGAGCAGTTCTTC | CASSPAQYNEQFF
TRBJ2-1 | NA | TRBD2 | TRBV6-1 | TGTGCCAGCAGTGAGGGACTAGCGGGGTACAATGAGCAGTTCTTC | CASSEGLAGYNEQFF
TRBJ1-5 | NA | TRBD1 | TRBV19 | TGTGCCAGTACTCGAACCGGGACAGGAGATCAGCCCCAGCATTTT | CASTRTGTGDQPQHF
TRBJ2-1 | NA | NA | TRBV27 | TGTGCCATCCGTAATGAGCAGTTCTTC | CAIRNEQFF
TRBJ1-1 | few | NA | TRBV5-4 | TGTGCCAGCAGGGAGGAGGTTAAGAACACTGAAGCTTTCTTT | CASREEVKNTEAFF
TRBJ1-1 | NA | NA | TRBV7-3 | TGTGCCAGCAGCTTAAACCCCACCGGACAAACTGAAGCTTTCTTT | CASSLNPTGQTEAFF
TRBJ2-2 | NA | TRBD2 | TRBV7-3 | TGTGCCAGCAGCTTAACAGGGACTAGCGGGATATCCGGGGAGCTGTTTTTT | CASSLTGTSGISGELFF
TRBJ1-5 | once | NA | TRBV19 | TGTGCCAGTAGTTCGGCCCCGGCGGTCGAACAGCCCCAGCATTTT | CASSSAPAVEQPQHF
TRBJ1-1 | NA | NA | TRBV30 | TGTGCCTGGAGGGGCATGAACACTGAAGCTTTCTTT | CAWRGMNTEAFF
TRBJ1-2 | NA | NA | TRBV6-1 | TGTGCCAGCATCAAAACGGGGGATGGCTACACCTTC | CASIKTGDGYTF
TRBJ2-3 | NA | TRBD2 | TRBV4-2 | TGTGCCAGCAGCCGGAAAGCGGGAGATCAAGATACGCAGTATTTT | CASSRKAGDQDTQYF
TRBJ2-4 | few | NA | TRBV2 | TGTGCCGGGCGGGGTGGCGGGGCCAAAAACATTCAGTACTTC | CAGRGGGAKNIQYF
TRBJ2-7 | NA | NA | TRBV27 | TGTGCCAGCAGTTCATACAGTGTGGGTACCTACGAGCAGTACTTC | CASSSYSVGTYEQYF
TRBJ1-3 | once | NA | TRBV29-1 | TGCAGCGTTGAAGATGAAGGAGACGACACCATATATTTT | CSVEDEGDDTIYF
TRBJ2-7 | NA | TRBD2 | TRBV27 | TGTGCCAGCAGTTTACTGGCGGGAGTAGGGTACGAGCAGTACTTC | CASSLLAGVGYEQYF
TRBJ1-3 | NA | TRBD1 | TRBV7-9 | TGTGCCAGCAGCCTTCAGGGGGGCTCTGGAAACACCATATATTTT | CASSLQGGSGNTIYF
TRBJ2-1 | few | NA | TRBV19 | TGTGCCAGTAGTCAGTGGGGCATCTCCTCCTACAATGAGCAGTTCTTC | CASSQWGISSYNEQFF
TRBJ2-7 | NA | TRBD1 | TRBV19 | TGTGCCAGTAGTATAGACCGGACAGGCAAATCCTACGAGCAGTACTTC | CASSIDRTGKSYEQYF
TRBJ1-2 | NA | TRBD1 | TRBV5-4 | TGTGCCAGCAGCTTACCCGGGACAGGGAAAAAATATGGCTACACCTTC | CASSLPGTGKKYGYTF